These 10 T cell receptor beta chains originate from one sample sequenced in a study of CXCR3-negative and CXCR3-positive naive CD8 T cells. UMI-labeled 5' RACE yielded the TRB cDNA libraries. From its re-call of the 5' RACE reads, TCRdb lists each CDR3 protein once, without DNA. The specimen's table records under 85,000 distinct CDR3 sequences. The sequencing sample was made of naive CXCR3- CD8+ T cells from blood. Subset specified: CD45RO-CCR7+CD27+CD95- naive CD8+ T cells lacking CXCR3 (TNR3-). Receptors were obtained from a human donor in good health. Some clones in this sample may be carry-over from other donors' samples.

This sequence joins TRBV5-1 and TRBJ2-7; TCRdb gives TRBD2 as the D gene, but with no DNA this cannot be confirmed. CDR3 length equals 13 residues. Per the germline V gene, CDR1 is SGHRS and CDR2 is YFSETQ. The CDR3 is CASSLGAMYEQYF.

V usage is TRBV20-1 and J usage is TRBJ1-1; TCRdb selects TRBD1, and the lack of DNA leaves this call unchecked. Per the germline V gene, CDR1 is DFQATT and CDR2 is SNEGSKA (reference sequence). The CDR3 has 13 residues. The CDR3 spells CSANRVLGAEAFF.

The V and J genes are TRBV28 and TRBJ1-6; TCRdb's D gene call, TRBD1, goes unchecked for lack of DNA. Germline CDR1 reads MDHEN; CDR2 reads SYDVKM. This CDR3 has 15 residues. The CDR3 here is CATLGRVGGNSPLHF.

CDR3: CASSPRQGTNYGYTF. The rearrangement joins TRBV7-9 to TRBJ1-2; as DNA is missing, the TRBD1 call by TCRdb cannot be tested. The CDR3 sequence is 15 residues long. Germline V lookup: CDR1 SEHNR, CDR2 FQNEAQ (reference sequence).

The chain combines TRBV2 with TRBJ2-7; with no DNA, the TCRdb D assignment of TRBD2 cannot be verified. The CDR3 sequence is 16 residues long. Germline CDR1 reads SNHLY; CDR2 reads FYNNEI. CDR3: CASSEASSGGFYEQYF.

This chain connects TRBV20-1 to TRBJ2-1; the D call of TRBD2 rests on TCRdb alone, since no DNA is present to check it. Germline CDR1 reads DFQATT; CDR2 reads SNEGSKA (reference sequence). The CDR3 has 14 residues. The CDR3 is CSAITSGRSDEQFF.

The genes are TRBV21-1 and TRBJ2-7; lacking DNA, the TRBD2 call made by TCRdb goes unchecked. TRBV21-1 is a pseudogene locus. CDR3 length: 16 amino acids. The CDR3 region is CASSKASGTRSYEQYF.

This chain joins TRBV6-2 or TRBV6-3 and TRBJ2-1; TCRdb reports TRBD2, a call that lacks DNA to check it against. Germline CDR1 and CDR2: MNHEY and SVGEGT. There are 15 residues in the CDR3. The chain's CDR3 is CASSYGGGPYNEQFF.

The V call is TRBV5-1, the J call TRBJ2-3; TCRdb indicates TRBD2, and absent DNA this call remains unverified. Germline V gives CDR1 SGHRS, CDR2 YFSETQ. CDR3 size: 16 residues. The CDR3: CASSLVVAEGADTQYF.

This rearrangement joins TRBV7-9 to TRBJ2-3; the TCRdb D gene call, TRBD2, has no DNA to confirm it. The germline V gene encodes CDR1 SEHNR and CDR2 FQNEAQ (reference sequence). This CDR3 contains 14 residues. CDR3 region: CASSWKRSTDTQYF.